Sequencing of this T cell receptor beta chain was carried out in a study of Graves' ophthalmopathy and Graves' hyperthyroidism. TCR beta CDR3 regions were amplified from RNA transcripts. Second-round multiplex PCR came after a first-round RT-PCR that employed HTBI primers. TCRdb re-called the multiplex PCR reads through MiXCR, storing one row per CDR3 protein. The table lists about 150,000 distinct CDR3 sequences, around two fifths of them singletons, with 5.8% in the top ten. This clonotype was observed at least ten times. The authors isolated PBMCs from approximately 10 ml of fresh peripheral blood. Germline CDR1 is DFQATT and CDR2 is SNEGSKA (reference sequence). The CDR3 runs to 19 residues. The V gene end was trimmed by 5 bases and the J gene end by 4 bases; junction bases not matched to a gene: 12.

The specimen sequenced was peripheral blood. This TCR was recovered from a middle-aged woman with Graves' ophthalmopathy. The chain recombines TRBV20-1 with TRBJ2-6, with 15 bases lining up with TRBD2. Here the CDR3 DNA reads TGCAGTGCTCCTAAAGGACTAGCGGGAGGGCCGTACGGGGCCAACGTCCTGACTTTC. Translation gives CSAPKGLAGGPYGANVLTF.